The 4 T cell receptor beta chains below come from one sample, sequenced in a study of control samples from healthy donors and cancer patients. Clones were sequenced by immunoSEQ multiplex PCR, and TCRdb holds only the in-frame ones, with some missing. The data show roughly 88,000 clones, roughly 89% seen once. The sequencing input was blood. These receptors were taken from a man aged 50-60 years in good health.

The chain has TRBV9 and TRBJ1-6; no clear D. This CDR3 is built from 14 residues. Germline V gives CDR1 SGDLS, CDR2 YYNGEE. Trimming took off 3 bases at V and 3 bases at J, with 7 bases between the two ends. The CDR3 sequence is CASSAKVYNSPLHF. CDR3 DNA sequence: TGTGCCAGCAGCGCGAAAGTCTATAATTCACCCCTCCACTTT.

The rearrangement joins TRBV11-1 to TRBJ1-3, with 9 positions matching TRBD1. The CDR3 loop spans 16 amino acids. Losses at the gene ends were 5 bases for V and 2 bases for J; bases not matched to a gene: 7. Germline V gene data show CDR1 as SGHAT and CDR2 as FQDESV (reference sequence). The chain's CDR3 is CASSKGTGPAGNTIYF. The CDR3 DNA sequence: TGTGCCAGCAGCAAGGGGACAGGGCCTGCTGGAAACACCATATATTTT.

V is TRBV5-1 and J is TRBJ2-2; D possibly uses TRBD1 or TRBD2 (5 bases each). The germline V gene has CDR1 SGHRS and CDR2 YFSETQ. The germline V and J ends were trimmed by 0 bases and 10 bases, with 10 bases remaining between them. The CDR3 is 13 amino acids. The CDR3 sequence: CASSLGGVAELFF. CDR3 coding DNA: TGCGCCAGCAGCTTGGGAGGGGTAGCGGAGCTGTTTTTT.

The DNA of the CDR3 is TGCAGCGTTGGAACAGGGATGTACGATGAGCAGTTCTTC. The encoded protein is CSVGTGMYDEQFF. The rearrangement links TRBV29-1 to TRBJ2-1, with D tentatively TRBD1 (6 bases). The length of the CDR3 is 13 residues. CDR1 SQVTM and CDR2 ANQGSEA come from the germline V gene. Trimming removed 4 bases from V and 8 bases from J, with 15 bases in between.